This T cell receptor beta chain was recorded in a study of cytomegalovirus exposure and HLA in healthy donors. The PCR had 60 Vbeta and 13 Jbeta primers. The method was immunoSEQ multiplex PCR; TCRdb's version includes in-frame clones alone and lacks a portion of them. The repertoire holds 150,000 or so clones, with roughly 79% as singletons. The CDR3 covers 16 residues. Germline V CDR1 and CDR2: LNHDA, SQIVND (reference sequence). Trimming pared 5 bases from V and 4 bases from J, leaving 15 bases between. The V gene is TRBV19, the J gene TRBJ2-6; D may be TRBD1 (6 bases). Sequencing used PBMCs. This sequence was found in a woman aged 40 to 50 in good health and CMV-seronegative. CDR3 nucleotide sequence: TGTGCCAGTAGTCCGACAGGATACGGAGGGGCCAACGTCCTGACTTTC. It encodes CASSPTGYGGANVLTF. The full variable domain, its missing parts supplied by reference TRBV19 and TRBJ2-6, is DGGITQSPKYLFRKEGQNVTLSCEQNLNHDAMYWYRQDPGQGLRLIYYSQIVNDFQKGDIAEGYSVSREKKESFPLTVTSAQKNPTAFYLCASSPTGYGGANVLTFGAGSRLTVL.